These 10 T cell receptor beta chains share one sample of origin, sequenced in a study of shared clonotypes between healthy human individuals. Only CD45RO-negative cells positively selected for CCR7 counted as naive CD8 cells, so terminally differentiated effector memory CD45RA+ cells were excluded. Clones were read by immunoSEQ multiplex PCR, and TCRdb kept only the in-frame ones, dropping some. This table holds 500,000 to 700,000 clones, 85% to 95% found once. Sequencing input: naive CD8+ T cells sorted from blood. Every receptor here comes from a woman aged 25 to 39 in good health.

The rearrangement uses TRBV2 and TRBJ2-7; tentatively, D is TRBD1 (6 bases). The germline V gene has CDR1 SNHLY and CDR2 FYNNEI. This CDR3 is 12 amino acids long. V lost 5 bases to trimming and J lost 7 bases, with 12 bases between them. The CDR3 reads CASSRTEGEQYF. Written as DNA, the CDR3 is TGTGCCAGCAGTAGGACAGAAGGAGAGCAGTACTTC.

The V and J genes are TRBV6-5 and TRBJ2-1; weak D call: TRBD2 (5 bases). V lost 6 bases to trimming and J lost 6 bases, with 12 bases between them. Germline CDR1 reads MNHEY; CDR2 reads SVGAGI. This CDR3 spans 13 amino acids. The CDR3 coding sequence is TGTGCCAGCAGCCCGGGGAGTTTCAATGAGCAGTTCTTC. This sequence encodes CASSPGSFNEQFF.

The V gene is TRBV6-4, the J gene TRBJ1-3, with D unclear. CDR3 size: 14 residues. Trimming took 0 bases from V and 5 from J, leaving 8 bases between them. The germline V gene has CDR1 MRHNA and CDR2 SNTAGT. The CDR3 DNA follows: TGTGCCAGCAGTGACTCCCGGAGAAGAAACACCATATATTTT. Translated, it gives CASSDSRRRNTIYF.

Comments on this clone: Other DNA variants within this sample encode the same CDR3. The chain combines TRBV28 with TRBJ2-7, with 8 bases aligning to TRBD1. The CDR3 totals 15 residues. Germline assignment: CDR1 MDHEN and CDR2 SYDVKM. The V and J ends lost 1 base and 0 bases, in that order; junction bases with no gene match: 2. The CDR3 is CASSLYRGSSYEQYF. CDR3 nucleotides: TGTGCCAGCAGTTTATACAGGGGGAGCTCCTACGAGCAGTACTTC. The whole variable domain, remainder taken from reference TRBV28 and TRBJ2-7, is DVKVTQSSRYLVKRTGEKVFLECVQDMDHENMFWYRQDPGLGLRLIYFSYDVKMKEKGDIPEGYSVSREKKERFSLILESASTNQTSMYLCASSLYRGSSYEQYFGPGTRLTVT.

This rearrangement joins TRBV5-6 to TRBJ1-5; D is uncertain. The CDR3 covers 14 residues. Trimming removed 1 base from V and 0 bases from J, with 5 bases in between. In germline, CDR1 is SGHDT, CDR2 YYEEEE. In nucleotides, the CDR3 is TGTGCCAGCAGCTTGAGCCCTAGCAATCAGCCCCAGCATTTT. Its protein product is CASSLSPSNQPQHF.

The chain links TRBV10-1 to TRBJ2-7; D unclear. Germline CDR1 and CDR2: WNHNN and SYGVQD (reference sequence). The length of the CDR3 is 14 residues. V lost 3 bases to trimming and J lost 5 bases, with 14 bases between them. The CDR3 sequence: CASSDSRWEDEQYF. DNA of the CDR3: TGCGCCAGCAGTGATTCGCGGTGGGAAGACGAGCAGTACTTC.

In its sample, this clone was seen once. The rearrangement joins TRBV28 to TRBJ2-5; D unresolved. Matching the DNA end better, TRBJ2-7 makes the J call doubtful. The CDR3 is 13 amino acids. CDR1 is MDHEN and CDR2 is SYDVKM in the germline V gene. CDR3 in DNA: TGTGCCAGCCCACTCAGTGGATCCTACGAGCAGTACTTC. Its protein product is CASPLSGSYEQYF.

This rearrangement joins TRBV11-2 to TRBJ2-2; D unresolved. Trimming shortened V by 5 bases and J by 4 bases, and 2 bases separated the two germline ends. Germline CDR1 SGHAT, CDR2 FQNNGV. The CDR3 extends over 11 amino acids. CDR3 in amino acids: CASSGTGELFF. The CDR3 DNA reads TGTGCCAGCAGCGGCACCGGGGAGCTGTTTTTT.

The chain has TRBV28 and TRBJ2-3; the D is unclear. Trimming removed 1 base at V and 6 bases at J, with 17 bases between. The CDR3 sequence is 16 residues long. CDR1 and CDR2 (germline): MDHEN, SYDVKM. The CDR3 nucleotides are TGTGCCAGCAGTTTATTCCCCGAAGTGCTTCCGGATACGCAGTATTTT. Translation: CASSLFPEVLPDTQYF.

The chain employs TRBV27 and TRBJ2-5, with 11 bases lining up with TRBD2. The junction had 10 bases not matched to a gene; V was cut back by 5 bases and J by 5 bases. CDR1 and CDR2 from the germline V gene are MNHEY and SMNVEV (reference sequence). The CDR3 loop spans 16 amino acids. The DNA for the CDR3 is TGTGCCAGCAGTCCGCGGATGACTAGCGGGGAGGAGACCCAGTACTTC. Its protein is CASSPRMTSGEETQYF.